This TCR beta chain was captured in a study of CD8+CD57+ T cells in acquired aplastic anemia. Study information: Sorted CD4+ and CD8+ cells yielded DNA averaging about 3.2 ug. Reads per healthy sample averaged approximately 9.9 million (CD4+) and 11.0 million (CD8+).

Whole-study results and caveats: The same twenty-nine CD8+ CDR3 sequences occurred in patients and in controls. Levels of CD8+ Simpson's diversity were not significantly distinct in patients versus controls.

On this clonotype itself: The antigen is unknown.

Genomic DNA acted as the template from which TCR beta VDJ combination and CDR3 sequence profiling were carried out. One entry per CDR3 protein results from TCRdb running MiXCR on the reads. The profile shows 400,000 to 500,000 distinct CDR3 sequences, 65% to 75% of them singletons. The TCR was taken from a human donor in good health, serving as a control. The sequenced sample was sorted CD4+, CD8+, or CD8+CD57+ T cells (not recorded which) from PBMCs.

CDR3 in DNA: TGTGCCAGCAGCCAAATCGGGACAGGGCACAATGAGCAGTTCTTC. This sequence encodes CASSQIGTGHNEQFF. This chain joins TRBV5-6 and TRBJ2-1, with 9 bases lining up with TRBD1. The CDR3 runs to 15 residues. With V trimmed by 4 bases and J by 5 bases, 7 bases remained unmatched. CDR1 SGHDT and CDR2 YYEEEE come from the germline V gene.